Below, 16 T cell receptor beta chains from the same sample are listed, as sequenced in a study of blood T cells in healthy people across ages. Sample-barcoded 5' priming and a J-beta primer mix drove a second PCR of 7 to 11 cycles. TCRdb re-analysed the 5' RACE reads in MiXCR, keeping a single row per CDR3 protein. The data hold under 1,100,000 distinct CDR3 sequences, with roughly a quarter observed a single time. The data also belong to a second study, concerning T cells of mothers and their children.

Sequencing was carried out using blood. The receptors shown here come from a girl aged 2-10 years in good health.

This rearrangement joins TRBV6-1 to TRBJ1-5; D might be TRBD1 (6 bases). This CDR3 contains 18 residues. The V end was cut by 1 base, the J end by 4 bases, with 20 bases between. Germline V gene data show CDR1 as MNHNS and CDR2 as SASEGT. The CDR3 nucleotides read TGTGCCAGCAGTGAAGATCTCCCAGGGGAGGCGACGAATCAGCCCCAGCATTTT. Protein product: CASSEDLPGEATNQPQHF.

This chain joins TRBV9 and TRBJ1-2, with D possibly TRBD1 on 5 matching bases. Germline assignment: CDR1 SGDLS and CDR2 YYNGEE. V was shortened by 5 bases and J by 6 bases, with 20 bases between the two germline ends. CDR3 length: 15 residues. CDR3 in DNA: TGTGCCAGCAGGGGCCCTGCACAGAGGGGTGATGGCTACACCTTC. Encoded protein: CASRGPAQRGDGYTF.

V usage is TRBV28 and J usage is TRBJ2-2, with D perhaps matching TRBD2 (6 bases). From germline, CDR1 is MDHEN and CDR2 SYDVKM. The CDR3 has 16 amino acids. The V end lost 6 bases, the J end lost 3 bases, and 17 bases lay between the germline ends. This CDR3 is CASSATGTVDTGELFF. The CDR3 DNA sequence: TGTGCCAGCAGCGCAACCGGGACTGTGGACACCGGGGAGCTGTTTTTT.

This clonotype turned up a few times. This chain joins TRBV12-3 or TRBV12-4 and TRBJ2-5; the D call may be TRBD1 or TRBD2 (6 bases each). This CDR3 spans 15 amino acids. Trimming took 5 bases from V and 0 from J, leaving 13 bases between them. The CDR3 coding sequence is TGTGCCAGCAGTCGCGCAGGGGACTACCAAGAGACCCAGTACTTC. Translated: CASSRAGDYQETQYF.

This clonotype was found many times. This chain joins TRBV13 and TRBJ2-7; the match to TRBD2 covers 9 bases. The CDR3 contains 14 residues. The germline CDR1 and CDR2 sequences are PRHDT and FYEKMQ (reference sequence). J gave up 2 bases and V 3 bases, and 2 bases lay outside the gene matches. CDR3 DNA sequence: TGTGCCAGCAGCTTGGGACTAGCTACCTACGAGCAGTACTTC. This sequence encodes CASSLGLATYEQYF.

A note on this clonotype: The junction departs from the called germline gene at one end, perhaps through a read error. The DNA of the CDR3 is TGCGCCAGCAGCCCCTTCGGACAGGGGGCCTACAATGAGCAGTTCTTC. It yields the protein CASSPFGQGAYNEQFF. The rearrangement uses TRBV7-6 and TRBJ2-7, with 10 bases lining up with TRBD1. The J call may be incorrect, as the DNA end agrees better with TRBJ2-1. Germline-derived CDR1 and CDR2 are SGHVS and FNYEAQ. The CDR3 sequence is 16 residues long.

The CDR3: CASEGPYREAFF. In DNA, the CDR3 is TGTGCCAGCGAAGGACCATACCGGGAAGCTTTCTTT. The chain couples TRBV6-2 or TRBV6-3 to TRBJ1-1; no firm D call. This CDR3 region has 12 residues. V lost 8 bases to trimming and J lost 8 bases, with 15 bases between them. In germline, CDR1 is MNHEY, CDR2 SVGEGT.

This clonotype was counted at least ten times. The rearrangement links TRBV12-3 or TRBV12-4 to TRBJ2-5; a possible D gene is TRBD1 (5 bases). CDR3 length equals 14 residues. V lost 7 bases to trimming and J lost 2 bases, with 14 bases between them. The DNA for the CDR3 is TGTGCCAGCACCGACAGAGCTGCTCAAGAGACCCAGTACTTC. Translation: CASTDRAAQETQYF.

This chain uses TRBV28 with TRBJ2-3; the D gene is possibly TRBD2 (6 bases). This CDR3 is built from 15 residues. The germline V gene encodes CDR1 MDHEN and CDR2 SYDVKM. V dropped 4 bases and J dropped 1 base, with 12 bases sitting between them. CDR3 in DNA: TGTGCCAGCAGTTACCAAGCGGGCCGCACAGATACGCAGTATTTT. Translated, it gives CASSYQAGRTDTQYF.

The CDR3 sequence is CASSEGRRASGYNEQFF. In DNA form, the CDR3 reads TGTGCCAGCAGCGAGGGGCGGCGGGCCTCCGGATACAATGAGCAGTTCTTC. The rearrangement links TRBV14 to TRBJ2-1; D tentatively fits TRBD1 or TRBD2 (5 bases each). The CDR3 has 17 residues. Trimming shortened V by 5 bases and J by 4 bases, and 21 bases separated the two germline ends. Per germline, CDR1 SGHDN and CDR2 FVKESK.

V and J are TRBV7-9 and TRBJ1-2, with a tentative D call TRBD1 (5 bases). Per the germline V gene, CDR1 is SEHNR and CDR2 is FQNEAQ (reference sequence). CDR3 length: 15 residues. The germline V and J ends were trimmed by 8 bases and 4 bases, with 20 bases remaining between them. In DNA form, the CDR3 reads TGTGCCAGCCGGTCTCTCTGGGGGGTTCCCTATGGCTACACCTTC. Translation gives CASRSLWGVPYGYTF. The entire variable domain, with the rest obtained from reference TRBV7-9 and TRBJ1-2, is as follows: DTGVSQNPRHKITKRGQNVTFRCDPISEHNRLYWYRQTLGQGPEFLTYFQNEAQLEKSRLLSDRFSAERPKGSFSTLEIQRTEQGDSAMYLCASRSLWGVPYGYTFGSGTRLTVV.

The chain recombines TRBV3-1 with TRBJ2-5; TRBD2 aligns across 7 bases. Germline trimming cut 1 base from V and 0 bases from J; bases unmatched to any gene: 5. The CDR3 has 16 amino acids. Germline CDR1 and CDR2: LGHDT and YNNKEL (reference sequence). CDR3 amino acids: CASSQGVGGDQETQYF. DNA of the CDR3: TGTGCCAGCAGCCAAGGCGTGGGAGGGGACCAAGAGACCCAGTACTTC.

This clonotype showed up just once. The chain carries TRBV7-2 and TRBJ2-7, with 9 nucleotides matching TRBD1. The CDR3 extends over 13 amino acids. Germline CDR1 is SGHTA and CDR2 is FQGNSA. Unmatched junction bases numbered 5, after V lost 5 bases and J lost 6 bases. The CDR3 DNA sequence: TGTGCCAGCAGCACGAGGGACAGGGCCGAGCAGTACTTC. Its protein product is CASSTRDRAEQYF. The full variable domain, rest sourced from reference TRBV7-2 and TRBJ2-7, is GAGVSQSPSNKVTEKGKDVELRCDPISGHTALYWYRQSLGQGLEFLIYFQGNSAPDKSGLPSDRFSAERTGGSVSTLTIQRTQQEDSAVYLCASSTRDRAEQYFGPGTRLTVT.

The rearrangement joins TRBV10-3 to TRBJ2-6; D is undetermined. CDR1 and CDR2 from the germline V gene are ENHRY and SYGVKD. V gave up 6 bases and J gave up 0 bases, with 12 bases separating them. The CDR3 sequence is 16 residues long. CDR3 DNA: TGTGCCATCAGCCCCAGATTAGACTCTGGGGCCAACGTCCTGACTTTC. It encodes CAISPRLDSGANVLTF.

V usage is TRBV25-1 and J usage is TRBJ1-1, with D unresolved. The CDR3 has 17 residues. The germline V gene has CDR1 MGHDK and CDR2 SYGVNS. Trimming left V 0 bases short and J 2 bases short, with 16 bases between. The CDR3 sequence is CASSEYLRSRVNTEAFF. The CDR3 DNA sequence: TGTGCCAGCAGTGAATATCTACGCAGTCGGGTTAACACTGAAGCTTTCTTT.

The rearrangement uses TRBV6-5 and TRBJ2-5; TRBD1 matches 7 bases. CDR1 and CDR2 from the germline V gene are MNHEY and SVGAGI. This CDR3 contains 15 residues. V shed 0 bases, J shed 5 bases, and the junction held 6 bases outside the gene matches. CDR3 protein: CASSYSRGLGETQYF. In nucleotides, the CDR3 is TGTGCCAGCAGTTACTCGAGGGGGCTGGGGGAGACCCAGTACTTC.